This is a list of T cell receptor beta chains from one sample in a study of T cell responses to AZD1222 COVID-19 vaccine. The table came from immunoSEQ multiplex PCR; TCRdb's copy has only in-frame clones and leaves some out. The sample has 120,000 or so clones; 75% to 90% are singletons. Sequenced material: peripheral blood, taken on day 0 of MenACWY control vaccination. The source is an adult in good health. Both conserved end residues are part of each CDR3. A D gene is named only where the DNA matches it firmly. Size tells how often a clone was seen (once, few, many) or the class of an expanded clone, and some rows leave it out.

>NA|13|TRBV6-1|TRBJ2-2|NA
TGTGCCAGCAGTGTCGCATTGAGTGGGGAGCTGTTTTTT
CASSVALSGELFF
>TRBD2|15|TRBV3-1/TRBV3-2|TRBJ2-7|NA
TGTGCCAGCAGCCACAAGGCCCTAGCGGGTTACGAGCAGTACTTC
CASSHKALAGYEQYF
>TRBD2|16|TRBV10-2|TRBJ2-1|NA
TGCGCCAGCAGTGAGCCGCTAGCGGGAGGCCACAATGAGCAGTTCTTC
CASSEPLAGGHNEQFF
>NA|14|TRBV5-1|TRBJ1-1|NA
TGCGCCAGCAGCCAAGGGGGTCCCAACACTGAAGCTTTCTTT
CASSQGGPNTEAFF
>TRBD1|15|TRBV27|TRBJ2-2|NA
TGTGCCAGCAGCACCGGGACAGGGCGGGCCGGGGAGCTGTTTTTT
CASSTGTGRAGELFF
>NA|12|TRBV28|TRBJ1-5|few
TGTGCCAGCAGGGGAACCTATCAGCCCCAGCATTTT
CASRGTYQPQHF
>TRBD2|13|TRBV2|TRBJ2-1|NA
TGTGCCAGCAGAGGGACTAGGAACAATGAGCAGTTCTTC
CASRGTRNNEQFF
>NA|15|TRBV7-9|TRBJ1-2|NA
TGTGCCAGCAGTCCTACGACAGGTTATAAGAAAGGCTACACCTTC
CASSPTTGYKKGYTF
>TRBD2|14|TRBV13|TRBJ2-3|NA
TGTGCCAGCAGCCGACTAGCGGGAGAAGATACGCAGTATTTT
CASSRLAGEDTQYF
>NA|14|TRBV19|TRBJ1-3|NA
TGTGCCAGTAGTAGGGGAAGCTCTGGAAACACCATATATTTT
CASSRGSSGNTIYF
>NA|13|TRBV7-2|TRBJ2-5|NA
TGTGCCAGCAGCTTAGAAGTTAGTAAGACCCAGTACTTC
CASSLEVSKTQYF
>TRBD1|14|TRBV18|TRBJ2-1|NA
TGTGCCAGCTCAGCCGGGACAGGGGGACAGGAGCAGTTCTTC
CASSAGTGGQEQFF
>NA|13|TRBV3-1/TRBV3-2|TRBJ2-5|once
TGTGCCAGCAGCCAAGATATGGAAGAGACCCAGTACTTC
CASSQDMEETQYF
>TRBD2|15|TRBV7-2|TRBJ2-3|NA
TGTGCCAGCAGCTTAGTAGCGGGAGCGGGAGATACGCAGTATTTT
CASSLVAGAGDTQYF
>NA|12|TRBV2|TRBJ2-3|NA
TGTGCCAGCAGCGAAATCACAGATACGCAGTATTTT
CASSEITDTQYF
>NA|14|TRBV7-2|TRBJ1-5|NA
TGTGCCAGCAGCTTAGGAGTAGGTGGTCAGCCCCAGCATTTT
CASSLGVGGQPQHF
>TRBD1|14|TRBV2|TRBJ2-7|NA
TGTGCCAGCAGTGATCTCTGGACAGGGGACGAGCAGTACTTC
CASSDLWTGDEQYF
>NA|12|TRBV6-5|TRBJ1-1|many
TGTGCCAGCAGTTACTTTGATGGGGAAGCTTTCTTT
CASSYFDGEAFF
>NA|11|TRBV3-1/TRBV3-2|TRBJ1-2|NA
TGTGCCAGCAGCTTTCGCGATGGCTACACCTTC
CASSFRDGYTF
>NA|13|TRBV13|TRBJ2-3|once
TGTGCCAGCAGCACGGAGAACACAGATACGCAGTATTTT
CASSTENTDTQYF
>TRBD1|14|TRBV5-6|TRBJ1-2|NA
TGTGCCAGCAGGCAGATACAGGGGTTCTATGGCTACACCTTC
CASRQIQGFYGYTF
>NA|15|TRBV7-9|TRBJ2-1|NA
TGTGCCAGCAGCTTATTTCGGGGGCCCTACAATGAGCAGTTCTTC
CASSLFRGPYNEQFF
>TRBD2|16|TRBV4-1|TRBJ2-3|NA
TGCGCCAGCAGCCAAAGAGCGGGGGAATCCACAGATACGCAGTATTTT
CASSQRAGESTDTQYF
>NA|14|TRBV11-3|TRBJ1-1|NA
TGTGCCAGCAGACCCAGGGACATGAACACTGAAGCTTTCTTT
CASRPRDMNTEAFF
>NA|15|TRBV28|TRBJ1-5|NA
TGTGCCAGCAGAAGATCGGACAGTCAGAATCAGCCCCAGCATTTT
CASRRSDSQNQPQHF
>TRBD1|14|TRBV30|TRBJ2-1|NA
TGTGCCTGGGCCGGGACAGGGGACGTGAATGAGCAGTTCTTC
CAWAGTGDVNEQFF
>NA|13|TRBV7-2|TRBJ1-1|NA
TGTGCCAGCAGCTCTCCTTTGAGGGGACAAGCTTTCTTT
CASSSPLRGQAFF
>TRBD2|15|TRBV9|TRBJ2-1|NA
TGTGCCAGCAGCGTAGGGACTAGCGTTTACAATGAGCAGTTCTTC
CASSVGTSVYNEQFF
>TRBD1|16|TRBV28|TRBJ1-5|NA
TGTGCCAGCAGCCCTGGGATAAAGGGACAGACCGGGCCCCAGCATTTT
CASSPGIKGQTGPQHF
>TRBD1|13|TRBV29-1|TRBJ2-7|NA
TGCAGCGTTGAATTGGGGACAGTGCACGAGCAGTACTTC
CSVELGTVHEQYF
>NA|15|TRBV7-2|TRBJ1-4|few
TGTGCCAGCAGCCCCCAAGGACGGTTTAATGAAAAACTGTTTTTT
CASSPQGRFNEKLFF
>NA|14|TRBV11-3|TRBJ2-2|NA
TGTGCCAGCAGCTTAGAGGGGCTAGCCGGGGAGCTGTTTTTT
CASSLEGLAGELFF
>TRBD2|15|TRBV6-5|TRBJ2-1|NA
TGTGCCAGCAGTCCTAGCGGGAGAGGGGTGTATGAGCAGTTCTTC
CASSPSGRGVYEQFF
>TRBD1|13|TRBV19|TRBJ1-2|NA
TGTGCCAGTTCTCCGGGACAGGGGGTCTACTGCACCTTC
CASSPGQGVYCTF
>NA|14|TRBV2|TRBJ2-3|once
TGTGCCAGCACTCCGAGCGCTCGCACAGATACGCAGTATTTT
CASTPSARTDTQYF
>NA|15|TRBV11-2|TRBJ1-2|NA
TGTGCCAGCAGCTTAGCCCCCGGGACAACTTATGGCTACACCTTC
CASSLAPGTTYGYTF
>TRBD2|17|TRBV4-1|TRBJ2-1|once
TGCGCCAGCAGCCAAAACCTTCTAGCGGAGTCCTACAATGAGCAGTTCTTC
CASSQNLLAESYNEQFF
>TRBD1|14|TRBV7-2|TRBJ1-2|NA
TGTGCCAGCAGCCCAATGGGACAGGGTTATGGCTACACCTTC
CASSPMGQGYGYTF
>NA|15|TRBV18|TRBJ2-1|NA
TGTGCCAGCTCACCCCTTCGCGAGGGGACCAATGAGCAGTTCTTC
CASSPLREGTNEQFF
>TRBD1|11|TRBV5-1|TRBJ1-5|NA
TGCGCCAGCAGCTCACAGGGGCCCTCGCATTTT
CASSSQGPSHF
>TRBD2|14|TRBV29-1|TRBJ2-1|NA
TGCAGCGTTCGCCCGGGACTAGCCCTCGGTGAGCAGTTCTTC
CSVRPGLALGEQFF
>TRBD1|14|TRBV28|TRBJ1-1|once
TGTGCCATTCTTCCCTCCGGGACAGGCTTTAAAGCTTTCTTT
CAILPSGTGFKAFF
>NA|15|TRBV10-3|TRBJ1-1|NA
TGTGCCATCAGTGACCCGGGACATCCGAACACTGAAGCTTTCTTT
CAISDPGHPNTEAFF
>TRBD1|15|TRBV6-5|TRBJ1-5|NA
TGTGCCAGCAGTTCCGGGACAGAGCACAATCAGCCCCAGCATTTT
CASSSGTEHNQPQHF
>NA|16|TRBV9|TRBJ1-4|once
TGTGCCAGCAGCGTAGCGGTCGGTACGGCCGGCGAAAAACTGTTTTTT
CASSVAVGTAGEKLFF
>TRBD1|14|TRBV4-2|TRBJ1-2|NA
TGTGCCAGCAGCCCATACGATGACAGGGAGGGCTACACCTTC
CASSPYDDREGYTF
>NA|13|TRBV7-3|TRBJ1-1|NA
TGTGCCAGCAGCTTAACGGGGGGGCTCAGATCGAATTTT
CASSLTGGLRSNF
>NA|14|TRBV5-4|TRBJ1-1|NA
TGTGCCAGCAGCTCCAAACAGGGTTTGGCTGAAGCTTTCTTT
CASSSKQGLAEAFF
>NA|13|TRBV4-1|TRBJ1-1|NA
TGCGCCAGCAGCCAAGTCCCGAACACTGAAGCTTTCTTT
CASSQVPNTEAFF
>NA|16|TRBV6-6|TRBJ2-7|NA
TGTGCCAGCAGCCGCCAGAGACAGTTTGTCCCAGACGAGCAGTACTTC
CASSRQRQFVPDEQYF
>NA|14|TRBV7-9|TRBJ2-1|NA
TGTGCCAGCACCAATGGGGGACACCACAATGAGCAGTTCTTC
CASTNGGHHNEQFF
>NA|14|TRBV6-5|TRBJ2-7|once
TGTGCCAGCAGTTTGAAGGGCTCCTCCTACGAGCAGTACTTC
CASSLKGSSYEQYF
>NA|14|TRBV7-2|TRBJ1-1|NA
TGTGCCAGCAGCTTAGTCTCAGAGAACACTGAAGCTTTCTTT
CASSLVSENTEAFF